This T cell receptor (beta chain) was captured by sequencing in a study of CD8 T cells in Susac syndrome. A single count supports this clonotype. Its antigen is currently unknown. CDR3 size: 16 residues. Trimming cost V 3 bases and J 5 bases; bases outside gene matches: 8. Germline V CDR1 and CDR2: LNHDA, SQIVND (reference sequence). Included as multiple sclerosis controls were treatment-naive patients who had stable or active relapsing-remitting disease. Negative magnetic isolation gave CD8+ and CD4+ cells; FACS enriched CD8+ TEMRA. The RNA, about 0.45 to 1 ug, was put through reverse transcription using random hexamers. By means of immunoSEQ multiplex PCR, TCR beta CDR3 spanning 54 Vbeta and 13 Jbeta underwent amplification. TCRdb reprocessed the immunoSEQ multiplex PCR reads with MiXCR, giving one entry per CDR3 protein. The sample yields about 300,000 distinct CDR3 sequences, 89% seen once. Whole-study results and caveats: The study conceded that relatively few individuals underwent its TCR sequencing and HLA analysis.

The receptor was derived from a human donor with multiple sclerosis. The V gene is TRBV19, the J gene TRBJ1-5; TRBD1 matches at 9 bases. The sequencing sample was made of CD8+ T cells from PBMCs. CDR3 sequence reads: CASSISDRGFDQPQHF. The DNA of the CDR3 is TGTGCCAGTAGTATTTCGGACAGGGGATTTGATCAGCCCCAGCATTTT.